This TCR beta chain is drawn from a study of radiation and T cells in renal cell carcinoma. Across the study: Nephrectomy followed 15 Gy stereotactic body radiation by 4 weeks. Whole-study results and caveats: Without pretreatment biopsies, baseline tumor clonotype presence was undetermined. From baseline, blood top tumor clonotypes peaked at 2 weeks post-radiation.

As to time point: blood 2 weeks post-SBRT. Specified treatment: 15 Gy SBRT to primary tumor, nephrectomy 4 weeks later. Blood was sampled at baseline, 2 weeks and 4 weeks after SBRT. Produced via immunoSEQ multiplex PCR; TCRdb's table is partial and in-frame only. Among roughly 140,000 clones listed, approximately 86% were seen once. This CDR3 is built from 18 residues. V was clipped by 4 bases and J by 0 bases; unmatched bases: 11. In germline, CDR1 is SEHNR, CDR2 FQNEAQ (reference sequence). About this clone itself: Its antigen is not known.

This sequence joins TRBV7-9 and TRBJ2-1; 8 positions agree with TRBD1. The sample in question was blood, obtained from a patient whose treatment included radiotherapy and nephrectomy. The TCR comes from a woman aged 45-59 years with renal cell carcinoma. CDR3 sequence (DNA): TGTGCCAGCAGCTCCCGGACAGGGATAGGAACCTCCTACAATGAGCAGTTCTTC. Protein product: CASSSRTGIGTSYNEQFF.